The following is a T cell receptor (beta chain) sequence with its context. What it binds is not known. This specimen comes from a study of T cells in Graves' hyperthyroidism and ophthalmopathy. The V gene end was trimmed by 3 bases and the J gene end by 8 bases; junction bases not matched to a gene: 6. CDR3 length equals 15 residues. CDR1 SGHAT and CDR2 FQDESV come from the germline V gene (reference sequence). The study's findings and limits: Most clonotypes that expanded in the thyroid above 0.001 also showed up in blood.

TCR beta CDR3 regions were amplified from RNA. The study used the HTBI primer set for a first-round RT-PCR of the TCR CDR3. One entry per CDR3 protein, called by TCRdb with MiXCR from the multiplex PCR reads. The sample lists roughly 380,000 distinct CDR3 sequences, around 14% seen once, with approximately 10% in the top ten. Reasons for excluding patients were uncontrolled infection, other autoimmune disease, pregnancy or lactation. The source of this sequence is a woman aged 55-75 years with Graves' hyperthyroidism. Sequenced: blood. The chain combines TRBV11-1 with TRBJ2-1, with 11 nucleotides matching TRBD2. DNA for the CDR3: TGTGCCAGCAGCTTCGAACTAGCGGGAGTTGATGAGCAGTTCTTC. It codes for CASSFELAGVDEQFF.